This T cell receptor (beta chain) is from a study of siplizumab effects on memory and regulatory T cells. Assay: immunoSEQ multiplex PCR; the TCRdb copy retains only in-frame clones and omits some. The sample contains some 62,000 clones, approximately 79% of which appear only once. V shed 6 bases and J shed 3 bases, with 9 bases lying between them. CDR1 LNHDA and CDR2 SQIVND come from the germline V gene (reference sequence). The CDR3 is 14 residues long. The clonotype originates from a human donor in good health. The specimen sequenced was memory CD4+ T cells sorted from blood. This rearrangement joins TRBV19 to TRBJ1-6; D is perhaps TRBD1 (5 bases). The CDR3 region is CASSSQGYNSPLHF. In DNA form, the CDR3 reads TGTGCCAGTAGCTCTCAGGGCTATAATTCACCCCTCCACTTT.